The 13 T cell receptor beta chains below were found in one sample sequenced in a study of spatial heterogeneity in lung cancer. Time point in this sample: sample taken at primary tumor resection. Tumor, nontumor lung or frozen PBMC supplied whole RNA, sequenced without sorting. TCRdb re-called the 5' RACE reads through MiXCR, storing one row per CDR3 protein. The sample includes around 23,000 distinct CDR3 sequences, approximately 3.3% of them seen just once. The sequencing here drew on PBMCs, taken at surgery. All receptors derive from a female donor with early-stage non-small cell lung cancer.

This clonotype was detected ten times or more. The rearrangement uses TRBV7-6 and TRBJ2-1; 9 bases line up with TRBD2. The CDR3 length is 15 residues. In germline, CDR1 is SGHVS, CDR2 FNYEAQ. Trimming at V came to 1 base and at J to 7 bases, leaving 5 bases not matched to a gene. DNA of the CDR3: TGTGCCAGCAGCTTAGTTAGCGGGAGCCTGAATGAGCAGTTCTTC. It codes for CASSLVSGSLNEQFF.

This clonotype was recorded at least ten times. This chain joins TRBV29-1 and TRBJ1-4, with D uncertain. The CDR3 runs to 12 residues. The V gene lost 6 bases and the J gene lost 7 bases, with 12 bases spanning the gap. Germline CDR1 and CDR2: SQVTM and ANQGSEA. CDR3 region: CSVGYLGEKLFF. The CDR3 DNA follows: TGCAGCGTCGGCTATCTGGGTGAAAAACTGTTTTTT.

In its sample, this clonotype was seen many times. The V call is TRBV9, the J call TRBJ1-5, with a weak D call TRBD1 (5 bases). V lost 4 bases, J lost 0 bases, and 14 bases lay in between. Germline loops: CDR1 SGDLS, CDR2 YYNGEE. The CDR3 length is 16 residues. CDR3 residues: CASSSGLVDSNQPQHF. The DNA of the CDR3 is TGTGCCAGCAGCTCAGGGTTAGTGGATAGCAATCAGCCCCAGCATTTT.

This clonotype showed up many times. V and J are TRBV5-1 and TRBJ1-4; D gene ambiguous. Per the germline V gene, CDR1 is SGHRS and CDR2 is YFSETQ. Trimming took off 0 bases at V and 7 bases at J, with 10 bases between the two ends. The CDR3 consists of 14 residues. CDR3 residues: CASSLAGEGEKLFF. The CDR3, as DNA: TGCGCCAGCAGCTTGGCCGGGGAGGGTGAAAAACTGTTTTTT.

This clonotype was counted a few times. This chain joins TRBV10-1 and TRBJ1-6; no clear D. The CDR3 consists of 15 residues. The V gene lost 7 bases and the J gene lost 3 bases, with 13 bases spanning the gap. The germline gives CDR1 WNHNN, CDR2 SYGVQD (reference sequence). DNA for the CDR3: TGCGCCAGCAAGGTTCTTGGGGACTATAATTCACCCCTCCACTTT. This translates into CASKVLGDYNSPLHF.

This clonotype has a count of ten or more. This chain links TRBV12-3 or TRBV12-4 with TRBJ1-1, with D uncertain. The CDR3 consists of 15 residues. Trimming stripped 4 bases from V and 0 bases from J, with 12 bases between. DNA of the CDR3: TGTGCCAGCAGTTCCGCCATAACCCTGAACACTGAAGCTTTCTTT. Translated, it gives CASSSAITLNTEAFF.

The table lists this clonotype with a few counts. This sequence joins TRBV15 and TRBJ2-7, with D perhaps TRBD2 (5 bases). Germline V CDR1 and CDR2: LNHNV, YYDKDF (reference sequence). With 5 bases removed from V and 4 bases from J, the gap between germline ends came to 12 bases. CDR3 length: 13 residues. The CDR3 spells CATSLSGGYEQYF. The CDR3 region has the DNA TGTGCCACCAGCCTGAGCGGCGGATACGAGCAGTACTTC.

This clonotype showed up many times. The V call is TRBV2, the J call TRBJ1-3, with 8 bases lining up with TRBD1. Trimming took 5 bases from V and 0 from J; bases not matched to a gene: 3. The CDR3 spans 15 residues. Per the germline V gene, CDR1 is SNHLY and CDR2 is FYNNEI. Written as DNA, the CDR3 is TGTGCCAGCAGTAGGGGGACAGGCTCTGGAAACACCATATATTTT. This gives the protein CASSRGTGSGNTIYF.

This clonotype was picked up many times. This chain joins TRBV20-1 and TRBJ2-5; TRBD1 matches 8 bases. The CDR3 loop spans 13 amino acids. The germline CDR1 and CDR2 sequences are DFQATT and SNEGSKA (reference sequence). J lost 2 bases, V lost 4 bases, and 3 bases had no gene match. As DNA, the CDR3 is TGCAGTGCTACAGGACAGGGACAAGAGACCCAGTACTTC. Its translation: CSATGQGQETQYF.

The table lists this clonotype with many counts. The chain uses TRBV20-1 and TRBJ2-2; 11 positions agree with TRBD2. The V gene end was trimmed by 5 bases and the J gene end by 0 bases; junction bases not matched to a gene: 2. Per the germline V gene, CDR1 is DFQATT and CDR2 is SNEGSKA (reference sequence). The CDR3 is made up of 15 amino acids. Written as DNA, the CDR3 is TGCAGTGCTGTAGCGGGAGGGGCGAACACCGGGGAGCTGTTTTTT. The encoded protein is CSAVAGGANTGELFF.

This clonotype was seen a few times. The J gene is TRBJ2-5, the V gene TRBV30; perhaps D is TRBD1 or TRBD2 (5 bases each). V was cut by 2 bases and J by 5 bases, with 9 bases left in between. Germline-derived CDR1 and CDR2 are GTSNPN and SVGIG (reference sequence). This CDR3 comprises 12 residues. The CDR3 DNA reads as TGTGCCTGGAGTCTCTGGGGGGAGACCCAGTACTTC. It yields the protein CAWSLWGETQYF.

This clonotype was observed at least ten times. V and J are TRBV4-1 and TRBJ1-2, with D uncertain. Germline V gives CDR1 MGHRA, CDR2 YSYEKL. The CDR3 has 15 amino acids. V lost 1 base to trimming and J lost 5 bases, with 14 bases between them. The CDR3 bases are TGCGCCAGCAGCCAAGTACACGGAAAACCTTATGGCTACACCTTC. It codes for CASSQVHGKPYGYTF.

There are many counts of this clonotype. In nucleotides, the CDR3 is TGTGCCAGCAGTTACACAGGGGTAACCGGGGAGCTGTTTTTT. Translation gives CASSYTGVTGELFF. The rearrangement uses TRBV6-1 and TRBJ2-2; 7 positions agree with TRBD1. V gave up 5 bases and J gave up 5 bases; unmatched junction bases: 5. The length of the CDR3 is 14 residues. Germline lookup yields CDR1 MNHNS and CDR2 SASEGT.